This TCR beta chain was obtained from a study of technical replicates of blood from a handful of donors. Repertoires were generated with immunoSEQ multiplex PCR, while TCRdb's copy carries only in-frame clones and drops some. This repertoire shows 75,000 to 85,000 clones, 95% found once; its top ten account for roughly 0.37%. The CDR3 loop spans 15 amino acids. The V gene's germline CDR1 is SEHNR and CDR2 FQNEAQ (reference sequence). J lost 6 bases, V lost 7 bases, and 9 bases had no gene match. Sample: T cells isolated from PBMCs. The chain uses TRBV7-9 and TRBJ2-1; TRBD2 agrees at 10 bases. This clonotype was obtained from a human donor in good health. CDR3 protein: CASTRAGGLFNEQFF. The CDR3 DNA reads TGTGCCAGCACTAGAGCGGGAGGGCTATTCAATGAGCAGTTCTTC.